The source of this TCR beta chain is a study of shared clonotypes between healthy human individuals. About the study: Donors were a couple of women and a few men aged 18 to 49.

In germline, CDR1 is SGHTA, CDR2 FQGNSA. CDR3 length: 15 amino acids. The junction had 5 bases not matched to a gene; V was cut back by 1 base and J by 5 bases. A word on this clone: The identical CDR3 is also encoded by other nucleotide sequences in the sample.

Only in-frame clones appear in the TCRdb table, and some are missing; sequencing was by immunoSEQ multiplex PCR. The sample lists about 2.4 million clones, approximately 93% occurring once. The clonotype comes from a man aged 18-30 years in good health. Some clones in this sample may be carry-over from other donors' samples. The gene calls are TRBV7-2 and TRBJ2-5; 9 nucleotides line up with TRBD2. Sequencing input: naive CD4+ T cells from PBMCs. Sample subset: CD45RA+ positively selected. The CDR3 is CASSLVAGVGETQYF. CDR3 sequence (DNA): TGTGCCAGCAGCTTAGTAGCGGGGGTCGGGGAGACCCAGTACTTC. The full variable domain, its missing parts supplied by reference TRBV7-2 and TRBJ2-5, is GAGVSQSPSNKVTEKGKDVELRCDPISGHTALYWYRQSLGQGLEFLIYFQGNSAPDKSGLPSDRFSAERTGGSVSTLTIQRTQQEDSAVYLCASSLVAGVGETQYFGPGTRLLVL.